This T cell receptor (beta chain) was retrieved from a study of blood T cell repertoires in COVID-19. Whole-study context: T cells, B-cell-depleted T cells, or PBMCs provided the cDNA or gDNA that served as material.

The germline gives CDR1 SEHNR, CDR2 FQNEAQ (reference sequence). This CDR3 is 16 amino acids long. V was pared by 2 bases and J by 2 bases, with 6 bases of the junction left unmatched. In the authors' workflow: Cell counts per sample came from amplifying reference gene primers. Clones were read by immunoSEQ multiplex PCR, and TCRdb kept only the in-frame ones, dropping some. V and J calls and clone size come straight from that table; D and trimming were deduced from the DNA. Of roughly 280,000 clones in the sample, 75% to 90% were seen once. The source is a man aged 30 to 45 with active or convalescent COVID-19. Sequencing was carried out using peripheral blood. V gene TRBV7-9 combines with J gene TRBJ1-1; 9 nucleotides agree with TRBD1. CDR3 nucleotide sequence: TGTGCCAGCAGCTTAACTCGGGACAGGGTCAACACTGAAGCTTTCTTT. This codes for CASSLTRDRVNTEAFF.